This T cell receptor beta chain was captured by sequencing in a study of T cells in Graves' hyperthyroidism and ophthalmopathy. Study information: Initial diagnosis, before any treatment, was when peripheral blood was collected.

In the case of this clonotype: Antigen unknown.

Study results and limitations: Stable hyperthyroidism was separated from ophthalmopathy by a model based on 13 V-J features.

The germline V and J ends were trimmed by 3 bases and 3 bases, with 9 bases remaining between them. CDR1 is DFQATT, CDR2 SNEGSKA, per germline (reference sequence). The CDR3 has 13 amino acids. What was amplified from RNA transcripts were TCR beta CDR3 regions. HTBI primers were employed in a first-round RT-PCR of the TCR CDR3. Via MiXCR, TCRdb re-called the multiplex PCR reads, giving one row per CDR3 protein. The profile shows 490,000 or so distinct CDR3 sequences, about 16% of them singletons. Diagnostic assessment was based on clinical symptoms, serum thyroxine and TRAb, thyroid ultrasound and orbital computed tomography.

The origin of this receptor is a woman aged 25 to 39 with Graves' ophthalmopathy. This sequence joins TRBV20-1 and TRBJ2-1; D is possibly TRBD1 (6 bases). Sequenced: blood. As DNA, the CDR3 is TGCAGTGCTAGGGGACATCTCTACAATGAGCAGTTCTTC. Protein: CSARGHLYNEQFF.